What follows describes a single TCR beta chain. Its antigen remains unidentified. The CDR3 length is 11 residues. V lost 5 bases, J lost 8 bases, and 6 bases lay in between. The V gene's germline CDR1 is LNHDA and CDR2 SQIVND (reference sequence). TCRdb processed the reads anew with MiXCR; each CDR3 protein has one entry. The sample yields about 350,000 distinct CDR3 sequences, about 35% seen once. The data were taken from a study of T cell repertoires in cytomegalovirus infection. Study-wide background: CMV epitopes used comprised recently identified HLA-C-restricted ones and well-studied HLA-B-restricted ones. Through public TCR beta signatures, both CMV infection and matching HLA type were indicated.

The receptor comes from a human donor in good health (CMV status not recorded). Some clones in this sample may be carry-over from other donors' samples. The rearrangement uses TRBV19 and TRBJ1-4; D unresolved. Sequenced material: cultured PBMCs, taken from culture after CMV antigen stimulation. Here the CDR3 reads CASSPREKLFF. The DNA for the CDR3 is TGTGCCAGTAGTCCTAGAGAAAAACTGTTTTTT.